This T cell receptor beta chain was obtained from a study of T cells in Graves' hyperthyroidism and ophthalmopathy. On the study more broadly: Peripheral blood sampling occurred at initial diagnosis, before any treatment.

Researchers amplified the TCR beta CDR3 regions from RNA transcripts. A set of HTBI primers served as the primers for a first-round RT-PCR of the TCR CDR3. Each CDR3 protein gets one entry after TCRdb re-called the multiplex PCR reads with MiXCR. The sample yields about 180,000 distinct CDR3 sequences, 15% to 20% seen once. V lost 5 bases, J lost 12 bases, and 12 bases stayed unmatched. This CDR3 is built from 14 residues. The study left out patients who had uncontrolled infection, other autoimmune disease, pregnancy or lactation. Diagnoses were made from clinical symptoms, serum measures (thyroxine and TRAb), thyroid ultrasound and orbital computed tomography. This clonotype has at least ten counts.

The chain employs TRBV12-3 or TRBV12-4 and TRBJ2-1; TRBD2 agrees at 8 bases. The material sequenced was blood. This TCR was sampled from a woman in her forties or fifties with Graves' hyperthyroidism. This CDR3 is CASSPGGGMRRQFF. The CDR3, as DNA: TGTGCCAGCAGTCCGGGCGGGGGGATGAGGAGGCAGTTCTTC.